This T cell receptor (beta chain) was profiled in a study of T cells in Graves' hyperthyroidism and ophthalmopathy. Using RNA transcripts as the source, TCR beta CDR3 regions were amplified. The HTBI primer set drove a first-round RT-PCR of the TCR CDR3. Each CDR3 protein gets one entry after TCRdb re-called the multiplex PCR reads with MiXCR. The sample has 550,000 to 800,000 distinct CDR3 sequences, around 17% seen once. This clonotype has at least ten counts. Its target is unknown. Findings of the study overall: Ophthalmopathy was identified by the model a median around 6.9 months ahead of onset. The majority of expanded thyroid clonotypes above 0.001 also appeared in blood.

J gave up 6 bases and V 1 base, and 4 bases lay outside the gene matches. The CDR3 is 15 amino acids. This clonotype was sampled from a man between 18 and 35 years old with Graves' hyperthyroidism. This chain joins TRBV12-3 or TRBV12-4 and TRBJ2-1, with 9 bases matching TRBD2. Sequencing used blood. In DNA, the CDR3 is TGTGCCAGCAGTTTAGAAGGCGGGAGGGTCAATGAGCAGTTCTTC. Translating gives CASSLEGGRVNEQFF.